The entry below gives a single T cell receptor (beta chain) sequence along with its context. What it binds is unknown. Data came from immunoSEQ multiplex PCR; TCRdb stores just in-frame clones and leaves some out. The sample carries more than 12,000 clones, approximately 35% recorded once. CDR1 is SGHTA and CDR2 is FQGNSA in the germline V gene. V was cut by 4 bases and J by 6 bases, with 12 bases left in between. The CDR3 is 13 amino acids. This record belongs to a study of neoadjuvant anti-PD-1 for oral cavity cancer. Study-wide context: Most patients had three to four biweekly doses of 3 mg/kg nivolumab before resection. Regarding the study as a whole: Each response group had just a few patients in TCR analyses.

Time point here: after neoadjuvant nivolumab, at surgical resection. Patients had HPV-negative, locally advanced oral cavity squamous cell carcinoma. The V gene is TRBV7-2, the J gene TRBJ1-1, with TRBD1 as a possible D gene (5 bases). This clonotype was sampled from a person aged 35 to 85 with oral cavity squamous cell carcinoma. Sequences were derived from tumor tissue, sampled after nivolumab (anti-PD-1) treatment. The CDR3 loop reads CASSSGPRAEAFF. The CDR3 nucleotides read TGTGCCAGCAGCTCGGGACCCCGGGCTGAAGCTTTCTTT.